The entry that follows covers one T cell receptor (beta chain) sequence. Assay: immunoSEQ multiplex PCR; the TCRdb copy retains only in-frame clones and omits some. Counted here are roughly 120,000 clones, around nine tenths occurring once; the ten biggest clones make up 2.3%. The sample is drawn from a study of control samples from healthy donors and cancer patients. The V gene end was trimmed by 4 bases and the J gene end by 2 bases; junction bases not matched to a gene: 1. CDR3 length equals 13 residues. Per germline, CDR1 SNHLY and CDR2 FYNNEI. Source material: blood. This clonotype was obtained from a woman between 70 and 85 years old in good health. The V call is TRBV2, the J call TRBJ2-5; TRBD1 matches at 7 bases. As DNA, the CDR3 is TGTGCCAGCAGTGCGGACAGGCAAGAGACCCAGTACTTC. It translates to CASSADRQETQYF.